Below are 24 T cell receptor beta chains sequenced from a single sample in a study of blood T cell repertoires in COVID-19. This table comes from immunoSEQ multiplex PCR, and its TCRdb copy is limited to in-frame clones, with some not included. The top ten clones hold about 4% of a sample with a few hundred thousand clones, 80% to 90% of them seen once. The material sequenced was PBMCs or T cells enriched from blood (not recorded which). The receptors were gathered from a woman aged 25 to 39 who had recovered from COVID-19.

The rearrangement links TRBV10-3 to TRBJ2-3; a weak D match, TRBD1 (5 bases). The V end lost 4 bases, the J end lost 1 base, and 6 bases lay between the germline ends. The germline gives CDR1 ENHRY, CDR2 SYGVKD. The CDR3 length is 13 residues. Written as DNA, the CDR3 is TGTGCCATCAGTGTGACAGGCACAGATACGCAGTATTTT. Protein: CAISVTGTDTQYF.

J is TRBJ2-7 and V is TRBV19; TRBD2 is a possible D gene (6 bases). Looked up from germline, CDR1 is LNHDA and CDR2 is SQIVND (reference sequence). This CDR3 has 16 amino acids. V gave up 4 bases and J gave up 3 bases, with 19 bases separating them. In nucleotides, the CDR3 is TGTGCCAGTAGTACCCGGGGAGGTATTCAGGACTACGAGCAGTACTTC. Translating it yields CASSTRGGIQDYEQYF. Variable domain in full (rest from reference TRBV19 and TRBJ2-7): DGGITQSPKYLFRKEGQNVTLSCEQNLNHDAMYWYRQDPGQGLRLIYYSQIVNDFQKGDIAEGYSVSREKKESFPLTVTSAQKNPTAFYLCASSTRGGIQDYEQYFGPGTRLTVT.

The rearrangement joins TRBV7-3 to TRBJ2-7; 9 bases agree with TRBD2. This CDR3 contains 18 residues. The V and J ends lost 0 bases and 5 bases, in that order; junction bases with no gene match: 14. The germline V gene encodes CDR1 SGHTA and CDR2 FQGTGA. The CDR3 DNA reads TGTGCCAGCAGCTTAACGGGCCTTAGCGGGAGAAGAACCGACGAGCAGTACTTC. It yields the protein CASSLTGLSGRRTDEQYF.

The CDR3: CASSYPLSTFSVQETQYF. CDR3 nucleotide sequence: TGTGCCAGCAGTTACCCTCTCTCGACATTTTCGGTCCAAGAGACCCAGTACTTC. V gene TRBV6-2 or TRBV6-3 combines with J gene TRBJ2-5; D is uncertain. Trimming took 2 bases from V and 1 from J, leaving 20 bases between them. The V gene's germline CDR1 is MNHEY and CDR2 SVGEGT. The CDR3 spans 18 residues.

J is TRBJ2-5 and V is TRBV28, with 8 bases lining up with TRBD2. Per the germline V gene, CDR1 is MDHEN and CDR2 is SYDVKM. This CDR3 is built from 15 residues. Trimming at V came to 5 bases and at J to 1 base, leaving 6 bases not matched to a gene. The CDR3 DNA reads TGTGCCAGCAGTCCCTCGGGGGGGCCCCAAGAGACCCAGTACTTC. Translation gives CASSPSGGPQETQYF. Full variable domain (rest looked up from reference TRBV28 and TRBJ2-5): DVKVTQSSRYLVKRTGEKVFLECVQDMDHENMFWYRQDPGLGLRLIYFSYDVKMKEKGDIPEGYSVSREKKERFSLILESASTNQTSMYLCASSPSGGPQETQYFGPGTRLLVL.

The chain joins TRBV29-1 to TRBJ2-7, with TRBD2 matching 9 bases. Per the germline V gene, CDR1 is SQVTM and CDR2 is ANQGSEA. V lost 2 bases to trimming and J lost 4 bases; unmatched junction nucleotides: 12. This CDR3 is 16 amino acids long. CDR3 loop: CSVEPGEGSGSYEQYF. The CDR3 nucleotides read TGCAGCGTTGAACCCGGTGAAGGTAGCGGGAGTTACGAGCAGTACTTC.

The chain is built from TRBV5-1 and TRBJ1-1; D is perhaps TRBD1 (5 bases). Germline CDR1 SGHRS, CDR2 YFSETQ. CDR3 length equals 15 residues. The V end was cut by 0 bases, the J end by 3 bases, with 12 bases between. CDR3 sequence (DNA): TGCGCCAGCAGCTTGGTTTTGGGGCGAGACACTGAAGCTTTCTTT. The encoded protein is CASSLVLGRDTEAFF.

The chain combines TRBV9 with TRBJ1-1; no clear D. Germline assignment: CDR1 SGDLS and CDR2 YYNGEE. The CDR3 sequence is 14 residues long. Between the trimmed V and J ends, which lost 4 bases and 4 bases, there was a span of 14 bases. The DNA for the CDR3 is TGTGCCAGCAGCTACCGACTGGGGAGCACTGAAGCTTTCTTT. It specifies CASSYRLGSTEAFF.

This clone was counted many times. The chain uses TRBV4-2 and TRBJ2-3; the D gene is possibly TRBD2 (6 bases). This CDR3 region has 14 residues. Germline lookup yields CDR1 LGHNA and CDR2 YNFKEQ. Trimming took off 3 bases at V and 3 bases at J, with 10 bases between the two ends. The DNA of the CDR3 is TGTGCCAGCAGCCAGGAGGGGAGAACAGATACGCAGTATTTT. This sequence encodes CASSQEGRTDTQYF.

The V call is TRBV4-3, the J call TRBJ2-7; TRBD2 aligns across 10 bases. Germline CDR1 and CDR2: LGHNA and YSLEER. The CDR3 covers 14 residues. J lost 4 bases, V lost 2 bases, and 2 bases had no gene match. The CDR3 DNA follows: TGCGCCAGCAGCCAAACTAGCGGGATTTACGAGCAGTACTTC. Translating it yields CASSQTSGIYEQYF.

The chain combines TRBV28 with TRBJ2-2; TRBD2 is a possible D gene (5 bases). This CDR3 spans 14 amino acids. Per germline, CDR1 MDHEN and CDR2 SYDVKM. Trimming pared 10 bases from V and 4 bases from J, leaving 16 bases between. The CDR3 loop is CATFRSRGTGELFF. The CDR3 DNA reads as TGTGCCACCTTTAGGTCCCGGGGCACCGGGGAGCTGTTTTTT.

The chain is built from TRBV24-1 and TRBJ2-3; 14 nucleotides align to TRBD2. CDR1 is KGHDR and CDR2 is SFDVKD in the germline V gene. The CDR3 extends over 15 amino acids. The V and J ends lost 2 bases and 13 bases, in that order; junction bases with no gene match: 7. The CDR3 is CATSDSLTSGRGKYF. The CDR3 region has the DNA TGTGCCACCAGTGATTCTTTGACTAGCGGGAGGGGGAAGTATTTT.

This CDR3 is CASTGRAPEAFF. In nucleotides, the CDR3 is TGTGCCAGTACCGGCAGGGCGCCTGAAGCTTTCTTT. The chain uses TRBV19 and TRBJ1-1; D is perhaps TRBD1 (5 bases). Trimming pared 7 bases from V and 6 bases from J, leaving 12 bases between. This CDR3 spans 12 amino acids. Germline lookup yields CDR1 LNHDA and CDR2 SQIVND (reference sequence).

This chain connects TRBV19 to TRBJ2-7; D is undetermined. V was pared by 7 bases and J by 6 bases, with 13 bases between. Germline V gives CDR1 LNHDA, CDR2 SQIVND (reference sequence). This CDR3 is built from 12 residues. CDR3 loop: CASNQALGEQYF. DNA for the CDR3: TGTGCCAGTAATCAGGCTTTGGGCGAGCAGTACTTC. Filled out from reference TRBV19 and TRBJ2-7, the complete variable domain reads DGGITQSPKYLFRKEGQNVTLSCEQNLNHDAMYWYRQDPGQGLRLIYYSQIVNDFQKGDIAEGYSVSREKKESFPLTVTSAQKNPTAFYLCASNQALGEQYFGPGTRLTVT.

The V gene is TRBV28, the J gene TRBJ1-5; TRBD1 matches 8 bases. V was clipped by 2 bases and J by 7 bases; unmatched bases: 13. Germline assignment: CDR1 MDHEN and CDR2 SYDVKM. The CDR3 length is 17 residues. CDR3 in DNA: TGTGCCAGCAGTTTACTCCCGGAACAGGGGGGTGGGCAGCCCCAGCATTTT. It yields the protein CASSLLPEQGGGQPQHF.

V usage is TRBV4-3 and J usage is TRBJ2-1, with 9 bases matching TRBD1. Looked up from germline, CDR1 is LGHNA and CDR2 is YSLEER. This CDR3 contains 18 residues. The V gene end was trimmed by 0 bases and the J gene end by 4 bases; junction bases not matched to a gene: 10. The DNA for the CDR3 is TGCGCCAGCAGCCAAGAGGGAAGAGGGACAGGGACGTACAATGAGCAGTTCTTC. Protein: CASSQEGRGTGTYNEQFF.

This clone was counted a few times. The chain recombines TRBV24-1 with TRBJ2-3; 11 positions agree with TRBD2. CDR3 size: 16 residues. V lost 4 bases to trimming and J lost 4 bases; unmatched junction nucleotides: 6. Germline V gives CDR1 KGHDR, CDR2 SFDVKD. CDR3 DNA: TGTGCCACCAGTGAACATAGCGGGAGGGCCGCAGATACGCAGTATTTT. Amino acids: CATSEHSGRAADTQYF.

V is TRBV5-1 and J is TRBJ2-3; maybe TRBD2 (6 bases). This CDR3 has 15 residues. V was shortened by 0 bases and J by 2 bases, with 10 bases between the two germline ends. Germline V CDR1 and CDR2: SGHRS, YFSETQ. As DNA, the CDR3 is TGCGCCAGCAGCTTGGATCTAGCGATCACAGATACGCAGTATTTT. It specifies CASSLDLAITDTQYF.

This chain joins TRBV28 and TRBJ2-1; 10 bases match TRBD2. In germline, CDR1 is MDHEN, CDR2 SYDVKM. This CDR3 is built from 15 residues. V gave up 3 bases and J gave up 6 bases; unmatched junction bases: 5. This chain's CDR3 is CASSFSGLARNEQFF. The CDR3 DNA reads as TGTGCCAGCAGTTTCTCGGGACTAGCGCGCAATGAGCAGTTCTTC.

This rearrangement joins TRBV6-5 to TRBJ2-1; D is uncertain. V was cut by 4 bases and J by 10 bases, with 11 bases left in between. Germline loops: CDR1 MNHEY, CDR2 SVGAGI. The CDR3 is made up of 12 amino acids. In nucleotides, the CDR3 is TGTGCCAGCAGTTCCCGCTCCCGGGAGCAGTTCTTC. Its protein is CASSSRSREQFF.

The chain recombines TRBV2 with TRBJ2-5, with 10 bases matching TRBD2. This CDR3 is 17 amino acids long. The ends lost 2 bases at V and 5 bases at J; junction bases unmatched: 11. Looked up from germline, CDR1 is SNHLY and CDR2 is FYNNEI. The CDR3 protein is CASSELGSGRAGETQYF. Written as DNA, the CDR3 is TGTGCCAGCAGTGAACTGGGAAGCGGGAGGGCCGGGGAGACCCAGTACTTC.

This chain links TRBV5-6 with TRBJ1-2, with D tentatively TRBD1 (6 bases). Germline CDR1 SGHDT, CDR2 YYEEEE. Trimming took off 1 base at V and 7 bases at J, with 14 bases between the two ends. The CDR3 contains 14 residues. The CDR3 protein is CASSLYRGAGGYTF. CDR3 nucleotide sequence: TGTGCCAGCAGCTTGTATCGGGGGGCTGGTGGCTACACCTTC.

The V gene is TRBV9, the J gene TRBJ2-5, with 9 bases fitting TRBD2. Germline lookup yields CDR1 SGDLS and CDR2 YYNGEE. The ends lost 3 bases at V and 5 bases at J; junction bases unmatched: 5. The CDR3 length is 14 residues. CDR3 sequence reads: CASSEGLAGETQYF. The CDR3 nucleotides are TGTGCCAGCAGCGAGGGACTAGCCGGGGAGACCCAGTACTTC. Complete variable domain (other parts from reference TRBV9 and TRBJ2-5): DSGVTQTPKHLITATGQRVTLRCSPRSGDLSVYWYQQSLDQGLQFLIQYYNGEERAKGNILERFSAQQFPDLHSELNLSSLELGDSALYFCASSEGLAGETQYFGPGTRLLVL.

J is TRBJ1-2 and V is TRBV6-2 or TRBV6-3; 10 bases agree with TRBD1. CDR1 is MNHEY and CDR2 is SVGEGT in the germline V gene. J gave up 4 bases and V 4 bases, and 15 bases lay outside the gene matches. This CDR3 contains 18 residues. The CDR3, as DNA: TGTGCCAGCAGTTCCTCCCCGGGACAGGGGTATTTTGGCTATGGCTACACCTTC. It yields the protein CASSSSPGQGYFGYGYTF.